This T cell receptor beta chain was captured in a study of blood T cell repertoires in COVID-19. Background on the study: Donors in the United States, Italy and Spain gave samples during acute or convalescent COVID-19. In each case, the material was cDNA or gDNA derived from T cells, B-cell-depleted T cells, or PBMCs.

This table comes from immunoSEQ multiplex PCR, and its TCRdb copy is limited to in-frame clones, with some not included. The top ten hold about 8.8% of the sample, which has tens of thousands of clones, more than 65% seen once. This CDR3 contains 15 residues. Germline loops: CDR1 KGHDR, CDR2 SFDVKD. Trimming removed 7 bases at V and 6 bases at J, with 17 bases between. The TCR sequence derives from a woman in her 70s with acute or convalescent COVID-19. The rearrangement uses TRBV24-1 and TRBJ2-2; weak D call: TRBD2 (5 bases). Input material: peripheral blood. CDR3: CATSPPSGKAGELFF. CDR3 in DNA: TGTGCCACCAGCCCCCCGTCGGGAAAGGCCGGGGAGCTGTTTTTT.